Sequencing of this T cell receptor (beta chain) was carried out in a study of regulatory T cells in long-lasting Graves disease. Overall study: Antithyroid drugs had been taken by newly diagnosed Graves' patients for under 3 months.

V lost 2 bases and J lost 5, with 10 bases in between. CDR1 is SGHTA and CDR2 is FQGNSA in the germline V gene. The CDR3 is made up of 15 amino acids. Library construction for TCR beta used iRepertoire HTBI primers and Arm-PCR of CDR3 regions. TCRdb reprocessed the multiplex PCR reads with MiXCR, giving one entry per CDR3 protein. Altogether hundreds of thousands of distinct CDR3 sequences are present, 16% being singletons, with the ten largest covering under 20%. The time point was: newly diagnosed GD, antithyroid drugs for less than 3 months. PBMC RNA served as the TCR library source. These data also featured in a second study, about T cells in Graves' hyperthyroidism and ophthalmopathy. This second study notes: Clonotypes that were expanded in thyroid above 0.001 mostly appeared in blood too.

This sequence originates from a woman aged 25 to 45 with Graves disease. The source material was peripheral blood mononuclear cells (PBMCs), sampled at new diagnosis, from a patient treated with antithyroid drugs. The rearrangement uses TRBV7-2 and TRBJ1-6; D ambiguous. The CDR3: CASSLTGPNNSPLHF. Here the CDR3 DNA reads TGTGCCAGCAGCTTAACCGGGCCCAATAATTCACCCCTCCACTTT.